This T cell receptor (beta chain) came from a study of T cells expressing NK-cell markers (dated by TCRdb to 2020 to 2022). About the investigation overall: Three sorted T-cell subsets (CD3+CD56+NKG2C+, CD3+CD56+NKG2C- and CD3+CD56-NKG2C+) from 8 or 9 donors had their TCR beta-chain repertoires profiled. The study sequenced eight donors, all healthy volunteers chosen at random: three men and five women. Seven of the eight sequenced donors were HCMV-seropositive and one was HCMV-seronegative. Libraries were sequenced as 2 x 150 bp reads on Illumina HiSeq 2000/2500, MiSeq or NextSeq.

Data came from an Illumina HiSeq 2000. TCR beta cDNA libraries were made by 5'RACE template switching that added a universal primer site and unique molecular identifiers. Priming for cDNA synthesis came from the TCR beta constant segment, and two successive PCR amplification steps followed. As for how the authors treated the data: MIGEC was used to demultiplex reads and group reads by UMI, and MiTCR was used to assemble and quantify clonotypes. To exclude erroneous sequences, any TCR cDNA sequence not supported by at least two reads was discarded. The tcR package was used for downstream repertoire analysis, and clonotypes were matched across fractions by CDR3 nucleotide sequence plus V segment. VDJmatch was used to annotate antigen specificity against VDJdb, with one amino acid substitution in CDR3 permitted. Following TCRdb reprocessing, every CDR3 protein sequence forms one entry, and DNA is not provided. The V and J calls and clone size are TCRdb's, not the authors'. This sample's table contains about 370,000 distinct CDR3 sequences. 9.5% to 12% of the sample goes to the ten largest clones.

The full study reports these points: Those dominant clonotypes were again the most abundant among CD3+CD56-NKG2C+ cells in a handful of donors, at about 28.3-60.1%. For 5 or 6 donors, the dominant CD3+CD56+NKG2C+ clonotypes were among the top 10 CD8+ clonotypes and accounted for about 1.0-8% of CD8+ T cells. Whether the expanded NKG2C-expressing T cell clones were specific for HCMV antigens remained unclear.

Spanning cysteine to phenylalanine, the CDR3 consists of 13 amino acids. DNA is not recorded here. On this clonotype itself: Its recognized antigen is unknown.

HCMV serostatus was determined by detecting HCMV-specific IgG in serum with a commercial ELISA kit. Peripheral blood mononuclear cells were isolated from blood by Ficoll density gradient centrifugation. This TCR was recovered from a woman aged 50 to 60 in good health. Donor details come from another sample of the same person, matched by shared clones. The sequence links TRBV12-3 or TRBV12-4 to TRBJ2-1. The sequencing input was blood T cells: a sorted CD56 or NKG2C T cell subset, CD4+ or CD8+ T cells, or bulk PBMC T cells (not recorded which). CDR3 sequence: CASSLSRNHEQFF.